This T cell receptor (beta chain) was documented in a study of T cells in Graves' hyperthyroidism and ophthalmopathy. RNA transcripts yielded amplified TCR beta CDR3 regions. HTBI primers were used for first-round RT-PCR of the TCR CDR3. TCRdb re-analysed the multiplex PCR reads in MiXCR, keeping a single row per CDR3 protein. The table records around 400,000 distinct CDR3 sequences, approximately 25% of them present only once. This clonotype was observed a single time. Antigen unknown. Whole-study results and caveats: Ophthalmopathy was distinguished from stable hyperthyroidism by 13 V-J signatures.

The CDR3 length is 14 residues. Trimming shortened V by 6 bases and J by 11 bases, and 23 bases separated the two germline ends. CDR1 and CDR2 from the germline V gene are DFQATT and SNEGSKA (reference sequence). This chain joins TRBV20-1 and TRBJ2-1; TRBD1 is a possible D gene (7 bases). The sequence was collected from a man in his fifties with Graves' hyperthyroidism. What was sequenced was blood. CDR3 protein: CSAREEGAIYQQFF. CDR3 in DNA: TGCAGTGCCCGAGAGGAGGGGGCGATCTATCAGCAGTTCTTC.